These 26 T cell receptor beta chains were sequenced from one sample in a study of long-term antiretroviral therapy in people with HIV. They ran version v3.0 of the immunoSEQ assay at survey level. This table comes from immunoSEQ multiplex PCR, and its TCRdb copy is limited to in-frame clones, with some not included. Of about 19,000 clones in the sample, approximately 82% were seen once. The sequences come from unsorted PBMCs, collected 0.5 years before starting antiretroviral therapy. The receptors originated from a woman in her 50s with HIV.

This clone was seen a few times. This chain joins TRBV7-9 and TRBJ1-6; D is possibly TRBD1 (5 bases). CDR3 length: 16 amino acids. Germline lookup yields CDR1 SEHNR and CDR2 FQNEAQ (reference sequence). V lost 3 bases to trimming and J lost 3 bases, with 12 bases between them. CDR3: CASSFGSGFYNSPLHF. The CDR3 region has the DNA TGTGCCAGCAGCTTCGGTTCAGGGTTCTATAATTCACCCCTCCACTTT.

This chain uses TRBV29-1 with TRBJ2-5; 10 nucleotides agree with TRBD2. The CDR3 is 14 residues long. Looked up from germline, CDR1 is SQVTM and CDR2 is ANQGSEA. The junction had 7 bases not matched to a gene; V was cut back by 5 bases and J by 4 bases. The CDR3 here is CSVSSGGALETQYF. The CDR3 region has the DNA TGCAGCGTTTCCAGCGGGGGGGCCCTAGAGACCCAGTACTTC.

With regard to this clone: The junction and the germline gene differ at one end; a read error may be behind it. CDR3 DNA: TGCAGCGCGGGGAGCTCTAACGAAAAACTGTTTTTT. Translating gives CSAGSSNEKLFF. The chain links TRBV29-1 to TRBJ1-4; D remains ambiguous. The CDR3 contains 12 residues. CDR1 and CDR2 (germline): SQVTM, ANQGSEA.

This rearrangement joins TRBV19 to TRBJ2-7, with 11 positions matching TRBD2. Germline V gene data show CDR1 as LNHDA and CDR2 as SQIVND (reference sequence). The CDR3 contains 15 residues. V was clipped by 1 base and J by 3 bases; unmatched bases: 2. CDR3 sequence (DNA): TGTGCCAGTAGTATAGGGGGGACTAGCGGCTACGAGCAGTACTTC. Encoded protein: CASSIGGTSGYEQYF.

The J gene is TRBJ1-2, the V gene TRBV7-2, with D perhaps matching TRBD1 (5 bases). The germline CDR1 and CDR2 sequences are SGHTA and FQGNSA. The CDR3 covers 15 residues. V was shortened by 0 bases and J by 4 bases, with 12 bases between the two germline ends. The CDR3 coding sequence is TGTGCCAGCAGCTTAGCAGGCAGGGCGAGCTATGGCTACACCTTC. Translating it yields CASSLAGRASYGYTF. Supplemented by reference TRBV7-2 and TRBJ1-2, the full variable domain reads GAGVSQSPSNKVTEKGKDVELRCDPISGHTALYWYRQSLGQGLEFLIYFQGNSAPDKSGLPSDRFSAERTGGSVSTLTIQRTQQEDSAVYLCASSLAGRASYGYTFGSGTRLTVV.

The chain carries TRBV2 and TRBJ2-2, with D perhaps matching TRBD1 or TRBD2 (5 bases each). Germline loops: CDR1 SNHLY, CDR2 FYNNEI. V gave up 5 bases and J gave up 1 base, with 11 bases separating them. The CDR3 runs 15 residues. This chain's CDR3 is CASSPGTLNTGELFF. The DNA for the CDR3 is TGTGCCAGCAGTCCCGGGACGCTGAACACCGGGGAGCTGTTTTTT.

The rearrangement joins TRBV2 to TRBJ2-2, with D perhaps matching TRBD2 (6 bases). CDR3 length equals 14 residues. Germline lookup yields CDR1 SNHLY and CDR2 FYNNEI. V was pared by 9 bases and J by 6 bases, with 17 bases between. The CDR3 region is CASGRQYRAGELFF. The CDR3 bases are TGTGCCAGTGGGAGGCAGTATCGGGCCGGGGAGCTGTTTTTT.

The chain couples TRBV13 to TRBJ1-3; the D gene is possibly TRBD1 (5 bases). Germline loops: CDR1 PRHDT, CDR2 FYEKMQ (reference sequence). V lost 4 bases to trimming and J lost 2 bases, with 15 bases between them. The CDR3 runs to 16 residues. The chain's CDR3 is CASSSSVSGAGNTIYF. In nucleotides, the CDR3 is TGTGCCAGCAGCTCGTCGGTTTCGGGGGCTGGAAACACCATATATTTT.

The chain has TRBV4-1 and TRBJ2-1; TRBD1 matches at 7 bases. After removal of 0 bases from V and 7 bases from J, the junction contained 6 bases not matched to a gene. The CDR3 totals 15 residues. CDR1 is MGHRA, CDR2 YSYEKL, per germline. The DNA for the CDR3 is TGCGCCAGCAGCCAAGATATCGGCAGGGGGAATGAGCAGTTCTTC. It translates to CASSQDIGRGNEQFF.

This sequence joins TRBV6-5 and TRBJ2-2, with D unresolved. The CDR3 consists of 16 residues. Germline V gene data show CDR1 as MNHEY and CDR2 as SVGAGI. Trimming took off 4 bases at V and 7 bases at J, with 19 bases between the two ends. CDR3 coding DNA: TGTGCCAGCAGTTCGTCCCTACGCAGCCTTGGCGGGGAGCTGTTTTTT. Protein: CASSSSLRSLGGELFF.

This sequence joins TRBV5-8 and TRBJ1-2; weak D call: TRBD1 (5 bases). Germline CDR1 and CDR2: SGHTS and YDEGEE. The CDR3 runs 17 residues. Trimming took 2 bases from V and 4 from J, leaving 21 bases between them. CDR3 loop: CASSLFASGSQGYGYTF. DNA for the CDR3: TGTGCCAGCAGCTTATTCGCCAGCGGGAGTCAGGGCTATGGCTACACCTTC. Full variable domain (missing parts from reference TRBV5-8 and TRBJ1-2): EAGVTQSPTHLIKTRGQQATLRCSPISGHTSVYWYQQALGLGLQFLLWYDEGEERNRGNFPPRFSGRQFPNYSSELNVNALELEDSALYLCASSLFASGSQGYGYTFGSGTRLTVV.

The rearrangement uses TRBV19 and TRBJ2-1; perhaps TRBD1 as D (6 bases). Per the germline V gene, CDR1 is LNHDA and CDR2 is SQIVND (reference sequence). The CDR3 loop spans 14 amino acids. V was shortened by 5 bases and J by 9 bases, with 17 bases between the two germline ends. The CDR3 DNA follows: TGTGCCAGTAGTGGTCCAAGGACAGCTGCTGAGCAGTTCTTC. This gives the protein CASSGPRTAAEQFF.

The chain links TRBV19 to TRBJ1-2, with 8 bases aligning to TRBD1. V gave up 2 bases and J gave up 8 bases; unmatched junction bases: 10. Germline-derived CDR1 and CDR2 are LNHDA and SQIVND (reference sequence). The CDR3 covers 15 residues. CDR3 region: CASSIRQGTGWGYTF. The DNA of the CDR3 is TGTGCCAGTAGTATACGACAGGGGACGGGTTGGGGCTACACCTTC.

This chain uses TRBV5-1 with TRBJ2-1; maybe TRBD1 (6 bases). Germline CDR1 is SGHRS and CDR2 is YFSETQ. The V end was cut by 3 bases, the J end by 1 base, with 11 bases between. This CDR3 spans 15 amino acids. Here the CDR3 DNA reads TGCGCCAGCAGCTACAGGGAGTGGTCCTACAATGAGCAGTTCTTC. This codes for CASSYREWSYNEQFF.

The rearrangement links TRBV19 to TRBJ1-5; D gene ambiguous. Deletions cut 4 bases from V and 0 bases from J, with 16 bases between. The CDR3 length is 17 residues. Looked up from germline, CDR1 is LNHDA and CDR2 is SQIVND (reference sequence). CDR3 DNA sequence: TGTGCCAGTAGTACTGGAGTACAGCGATATAGCAATCAGCCCCAGCATTTT. Protein product: CASSTGVQRYSNQPQHF.

In this sample, this clone turned up once. The chain employs TRBV29-1 and TRBJ1-2, with a weak D call TRBD1 (5 bases). V was shortened by 5 bases and J by 8 bases, with 12 bases between the two germline ends. The CDR3 spans 11 residues. The V gene's germline CDR1 is SQVTM and CDR2 ANQGSEA. CDR3 in amino acids: CSVPDGGGYTF. Written as DNA, the CDR3 is TGCAGCGTTCCCGACGGGGGAGGCTACACCTTC.

The chain recombines TRBV18 with TRBJ2-3; a possible D gene is TRBD2 (6 bases). This CDR3 has 17 amino acids. Germline CDR1 reads KGHSH; CDR2 reads LQKENI. V dropped 3 bases and J dropped 2 bases, with 18 bases sitting between them. The CDR3 region has the DNA TGTGCCAGCTCACCGATAGGACTAACAAAACACACAGATACGCAGTATTTT. It encodes CASSPIGLTKHTDTQYF.

The chain links TRBV5-6 to TRBJ2-3; 9 bases align to TRBD2. Germline V lookup: CDR1 SGHDT, CDR2 YYEEEE. The CDR3 is made up of 17 amino acids. J lost 6 bases, V lost 0 bases, and 11 bases had no gene match. The CDR3, as DNA: TGTGCCAGCAGCTTGGATGTAGCGGGGGCTACTTATGATACGCAGTATTTT. Protein sequence: CASSLDVAGATYDTQYF. Full variable domain (outside the CDR3, taken from reference TRBV5-6 and TRBJ2-3): DAGVTQSPTHLIKTRGQQVTLRCSPKSGHDTVSWYQQALGQGPQFIFQYYEEEERQRGNFPDRFSGHQFPNYSSELNVNALLLGDSALYLCASSLDVAGATYDTQYFGPGTRLTVL.

This clone was seen a single time. Here the CDR3 DNA reads TGTGCCAGCAGTGAACCACAGGGGGGACTCTACGAGCAGTACGTC. Translation: CASSEPQGGLYEQYV. The chain carries TRBV6-1 and TRBJ2-7, with 8 nucleotides matching TRBD1. J was trimmed by 3 bases and V by 2 bases; bases with no gene match: 6. The CDR3 consists of 15 residues. Germline CDR1 reads MNHNS; CDR2 reads SASEGT.

CDR3: CASSEGDYYTGELFF. The CDR3 DNA follows: TGTGCCAGCAGTGAAGGGGACTATTACACCGGGGAGCTGTTTTTT. The J gene is TRBJ2-2, the V gene TRBV6-1; 7 nucleotides match TRBD2. The CDR3 loop spans 15 amino acids. The germline V gene encodes CDR1 MNHNS and CDR2 SASEGT. The ends lost 1 base at V and 3 bases at J; junction bases unmatched: 2.

This chain links TRBV5-1 with TRBJ1-4; 7 nucleotides line up with TRBD1. The CDR3 consists of 15 residues. The trim removed 3 bases at V and 0 bases at J, leaving 2 bases unmatched. The germline V gene has CDR1 SGHRS and CDR2 YFSETQ. This chain's CDR3 is CASSSTGATNEKLFF. CDR3 nucleotide sequence: TGCGCCAGCAGCTCTACAGGGGCAACTAATGAAAAACTGTTTTTT.

The J gene is TRBJ1-6, the V gene TRBV2; 7 positions match TRBD1. V lost 6 bases to trimming and J lost 7 bases; unmatched junction nucleotides: 9. Germline assignment: CDR1 SNHLY and CDR2 FYNNEI. The CDR3 extends over 15 amino acids. The CDR3, as DNA: TGTGCCAGCAGGTTAACAGGGGTGGAAAATTCACCCCTCCACTTT. This sequence encodes CASRLTGVENSPLHF.

V gene TRBV14 combines with J gene TRBJ1-2; D is unclear. Trimming removed 5 bases at V and 7 bases at J, with 20 bases between. This CDR3 is 15 amino acids long. The germline CDR1 and CDR2 sequences are SGHDN and FVKESK. The CDR3: CASSSLSSGIGGYTF. Here the CDR3 DNA reads TGTGCCAGCAGCTCCCTATCGTCCGGGATCGGTGGCTACACCTTC.

The chain employs TRBV18 and TRBJ2-6, with D possibly being TRBD2 (5 bases). V was clipped by 3 bases and J by 10 bases, with 16 bases between them. Germline lookup yields CDR1 KGHSH and CDR2 LQKENI. The CDR3 extends over 15 amino acids. CDR3 sequence reads: CASSPGASRVNVLTF. The CDR3 coding sequence is TGTGCCAGCTCACCGGGAGCTAGCCGGGTAAACGTCCTGACTTTC.

The chain links TRBV4-1 to TRBJ1-5; D is uncertain. The ends were cut back, 6 bases at V and 0 bases at J, with 12 bases in the middle. CDR3 size: 15 residues. The germline CDR1 and CDR2 sequences are MGHRA and YSYEKL. The CDR3 DNA reads as TGCGCCAGCAGTCTCCTTTGGGGTAGCAATCAGCCCCAGCATTTT. Protein: CASSLLWGSNQPQHF.

The rearrangement links TRBV7-3 to TRBJ2-3, with D perhaps TRBD2 (6 bases). V was pared by 5 bases and J by 3 bases, with 9 bases between. CDR3 size: 13 residues. Germline V lookup: CDR1 SGHTA, CDR2 FQGTGA. CDR3: CASSRDFTDTQYF. In DNA form, the CDR3 reads TGTGCCAGCAGCCGGGACTTTACAGATACGCAGTATTTT.